A single sample gave rise to the 29 T cell receptor beta chains below, sequenced in a study of T cells in Graves' hyperthyroidism and ophthalmopathy. TCR beta CDR3 regions were amplified from RNA. A set of HTBI primers served as the primers for a first-round RT-PCR of the TCR CDR3. TCRdb fed the multiplex PCR reads into MiXCR, producing one record per CDR3 protein. The repertoire consists of about 350,000 distinct CDR3 sequences, with approximately 15% occurring once and the leading ten covering under 30%. The specimen was blood. All receptors come from a woman younger than 45 with Graves' hyperthyroidism.

The rearrangement joins TRBV28 to TRBJ2-7, with TRBD2 identical over 10 bases. Trimming removed 6 bases from V and 4 bases from J; junction bases left unmatched: 6. In germline, CDR1 is MDHEN, CDR2 SYDVKM. The CDR3 totals 14 residues. In DNA, the CDR3 is TGTGCCAGCAGCCTAGCGGGAGTTCATTACGAGCAGTACTTC. It is translated as CASSLAGVHYEQYF.

The V call is TRBV20-1, the J call TRBJ2-1; D gene uncertain. Germline loops: CDR1 DFQATT, CDR2 SNEGSKA (reference sequence). V was trimmed by 6 bases and J by 7 bases, leaving 16 bases between them. The CDR3 covers 13 residues. CDR3 nucleotides: TGCAGTGCCAAACCCCCTACTTCGAATGAGCAGTTCTTC. Translation: CSAKPPTSNEQFF.

This rearrangement joins TRBV6-6 to TRBJ2-5; TRBD1 agrees at 10 bases. This CDR3 contains 16 residues. The germline CDR1 and CDR2 sequences are MNHNY and SVGAGI (reference sequence). V shed 2 bases and J 5 bases; nucleotides not matched to a gene: 8. CDR3 nucleotides: TGTGCCAGCAGTTACGCACCGGGACAGGGGTATGAGACCCAGTACTTC. This sequence encodes CASSYAPGQGYETQYF.

The rearrangement joins TRBV19 to TRBJ2-1, with 7 nucleotides matching TRBD1. This CDR3 has 15 residues. V shed 3 bases, J shed 4 bases, and the junction held 6 bases outside the gene matches. Germline V CDR1 and CDR2: LNHDA, SQIVND (reference sequence). The CDR3 nucleotides read TGTGCCAGTAGTATTCCGGGACAGATTTACAATGAGCAGTTCTTC. Translation: CASSIPGQIYNEQFF. The whole variable domain, remainder taken from reference TRBV19 and TRBJ2-1, is DGGITQSPKYLFRKEGQNVTLSCEQNLNHDAMYWYRQDPGQGLRLIYYSQIVNDFQKGDIAEGYSVSREKKESFPLTVTSAQKNPTAFYLCASSIPGQIYNEQFFGPGTRLTVL.

The rearrangement links TRBV3-1 to TRBJ2-7; 11 nucleotides agree with TRBD2. V dropped 2 bases and J dropped 7; count of bases not matched to a gene: 10. This CDR3 is built from 16 residues. Germline values: CDR1 LGHDT, CDR2 YNNKEL (reference sequence). CDR3 residues: CASSQYGTSGFKEQYF. CDR3 sequence (DNA): TGTGCCAGCAGCCAATACGGGACTAGCGGATTTAAAGAGCAGTACTTC.

This clonotype was found many times. The rearrangement uses TRBV6-2 or TRBV6-3 and TRBJ1-1, with D unresolved. V lost 2 bases, J lost 1 base, and 17 bases lay in between. CDR3 size: 17 residues. Germline CDR1 reads MNHEY; CDR2 reads SVGEGT. CDR3: CASSYRRVGVWNTEAFF. The CDR3 DNA follows: TGTGCCAGCAGTTACCGTCGGGTCGGGGTATGGAACACTGAAGCTTTCTTT.

Many counts were recorded for this clonotype. V and J are TRBV11-2 and TRBJ2-1, with TRBD2 identical over 12 bases. Unmatched junction bases numbered 9, after V lost 4 bases and J lost 8 bases. Germline V gives CDR1 SGHAT, CDR2 FQNNGV. The CDR3 length is 16 residues. The CDR3 nucleotides are TGTGCCAGCAGCTGGTCCGGGACTAGCGGGTTCTATGAGCAGTTCTTC. It codes for CASSWSGTSGFYEQFF.

The chain uses TRBV9 and TRBJ1-1; TRBD1 might be the D (5 bases). V shed 4 bases and J shed 1 base, with 11 bases lying between them. The CDR3 spans 14 residues. Germline values: CDR1 SGDLS, CDR2 YYNGEE. The CDR3 DNA reads TGTGCCAGCAGCTCCCGACAGACGAACACTGAAGCTTTCTTT. It yields the protein CASSSRQTNTEAFF.

The rearrangement links TRBV5-4 to TRBJ1-1; no definite D call. This CDR3 has 16 amino acids. V lost 4 bases to trimming and J lost 1 base, with 17 bases between them. Germline-derived CDR1 and CDR2 are SGHNT and YYREEE (reference sequence). The CDR3 nucleotides are TGTGCCAGCAGCAACGGAGCGAGGGCCACGAACACTGAAGCTTTCTTT. Amino acid sequence: CASSNGARATNTEAFF.

This clonotype was detected ten times or more. The V and J genes are TRBV2 and TRBJ2-2; D not certain. The germline gives CDR1 SNHLY, CDR2 FYNNEI. The CDR3 consists of 15 residues. The V gene lost 4 bases and the J gene lost 2 bases, with 11 bases spanning the gap. The CDR3 loop reads CASSALAQNTGELFF. The CDR3 DNA follows: TGTGCCAGCAGTGCTCTGGCCCAAAACACCGGGGAGCTGTTTTTT. The whole variable domain, remainder taken from reference TRBV2 and TRBJ2-2, is EPEVTQTPSHQVTQMGQEVILRCVPISNHLYFYWYRQILGQKVEFLVSFYNNEISEKSEIFDDQFSVERPDGSNFTLKIRSTKLEDSAMYFCASSALAQNTGELFFGEGSRLTVL.

This clonotype occurred many times. The rearrangement joins TRBV20-1 to TRBJ2-1, with TRBD2 identical over 7 bases. Looked up from germline, CDR1 is DFQATT and CDR2 is SNEGSKA (reference sequence). V trimming: 2 bases; J trimming: 6 bases; junction bases outside the gene matches: 4. CDR3 length equals 13 residues. CDR3 sequence: CSARRLAANEQFF. For the CDR3, the DNA is TGCAGTGCTAGAAGGCTAGCGGCCAATGAGCAGTTCTTC.

This clonotype was counted ten times or more. V and J are TRBV27 and TRBJ2-7; TRBD2 aligns across 8 bases. The ends lost 3 bases at V and 5 bases at J; junction bases unmatched: 6. There are 14 residues in the CDR3. Germline values: CDR1 MNHEY, CDR2 SMNVEV (reference sequence). The CDR3 sequence: CASSFSGTHNEQYF. CDR3 DNA sequence: TGTGCCAGCAGTTTTAGCGGGACCCATAACGAGCAGTACTTC.

The V gene is TRBV7-9, the J gene TRBJ2-7; D is tentatively TRBD1 or TRBD2 (5 bases each). Germline V gene sequence: CDR1 SEHNR, CDR2 FQNEAQ (reference sequence). Between the trimmed V and J ends, which lost 5 bases and 6 bases, there was a span of 17 bases. The CDR3 has 14 residues. The CDR3 spells CASSPSRDPLEQYF. The CDR3 DNA sequence: TGTGCCAGCAGCCCTAGTCGGGACCCCCTCGAGCAGTACTTC.

This clonotype was counted at least ten times. The chain uses TRBV11-2 and TRBJ2-7, with 10 bases lining up with TRBD1. V shed 5 bases and J 5 bases; nucleotides not matched to a gene: 15. Per germline, CDR1 SGHAT and CDR2 FQNNGV. This CDR3 is built from 17 residues. The DNA for the CDR3 is TGTGCCAGCAGCGCTAGTCGAGCCGGGACAGGGGACGACGAGCAGTACTTC. Translated, it gives CASSASRAGTGDDEQYF. Using reference TRBV11-2 and TRBJ2-7 for the parts outside the CDR3, the full variable domain is EAGVAQSPRYKIIEKRQSVAFWCNPISGHATLYWYQQILGQGPKLLIQFQNNGVVDDSQLPKDRFSAERLKGVDSTLKIQPAKLEDSAVYLCASSASRAGTGDDEQYFGPGTRLTVT.

This clonotype was seen only a few times. The rearrangement joins TRBV29-1 to TRBJ2-7; the D is unclear. Germline CDR1 and CDR2: SQVTM and ANQGSEA. The CDR3 is 11 residues long. V shed 5 bases and J shed 5 bases, with 10 bases lying between them. The CDR3 bases are TGCAGCGTTAGTGTAAGCAACGAGCAGTACTTC. Translating gives CSVSVSNEQYF.

The J gene is TRBJ1-5, the V gene TRBV29-1; 9 bases are a match to TRBD1. The CDR3 length is 14 residues. V shed 5 bases, J shed 1 base, and the junction held 3 bases outside the gene matches. The germline CDR1 and CDR2 sequences are SQVTM and ANQGSEA. The CDR3 region is CSVRTGVSNQPQHF. The CDR3, as DNA: TGCAGCGTTCGGACAGGGGTCAGCAATCAGCCCCAGCATTTT.

There are many counts of this clonotype. The chain carries TRBV6-1 and TRBJ1-6, with 7 bases aligning to TRBD1. The ends lost 6 bases at V and 10 bases at J; junction bases unmatched: 12. The germline gives CDR1 MNHNS, CDR2 SASEGT. This CDR3 contains 15 residues. The CDR3 sequence is CASSRDPGQISPLHF. The CDR3 nucleotides are TGTGCCAGCAGCCGGGATCCGGGACAGATCTCACCCCTCCACTTT.

J is TRBJ2-6 and V is TRBV27; tentative D call: TRBD2 (6 bases). The CDR3 is made up of 18 amino acids. Germline loops: CDR1 MNHEY, CDR2 SMNVEV (reference sequence). V was clipped by 2 bases and J by 3 bases, with 17 bases between them. CDR3 coding DNA: TGTGCCAGCAGTTTAGTCTTCGGAGGGGAAAGTGGGGCCAACGTCCTGACTTTC. Protein product: CASSLVFGGESGANVLTF.

The sample holds many counts of this clonotype. The chain is built from TRBV12-3 or TRBV12-4 and TRBJ2-3; D is ambiguous. V gave up 7 bases and J gave up 2 bases, with 16 bases separating them. The CDR3 has 15 amino acids. The CDR3 DNA sequence: TGTGCCAGCACCCTTGGGTACAGCCCCACAGATACGCAGTATTTT. Its translation: CASTLGYSPTDTQYF.

The rearrangement uses TRBV11-2 and TRBJ2-2; D not resolved. The germline V gene has CDR1 SGHAT and CDR2 FQNNGV. The CDR3 runs to 14 residues. Trimming stripped 4 bases from V and 6 bases from J, with 12 bases between. The CDR3 DNA reads as TGTGCCAGCAGCTCTAATTTGGAGTCCGGGGAGCTGTTTTTT. It is translated as CASSSNLESGELFF. Using reference TRBV11-2 and TRBJ2-2 for the parts outside the CDR3, the full variable domain is EAGVAQSPRYKIIEKRQSVAFWCNPISGHATLYWYQQILGQGPKLLIQFQNNGVVDDSQLPKDRFSAERLKGVDSTLKIQPAKLEDSAVYLCASSSNLESGELFFGEGSRLTVL.

This clonotype has ten or more counts. The chain uses TRBV7-2 and TRBJ1-5; D may be TRBD1 (5 bases). The germline V gene has CDR1 SGHTA and CDR2 FQGNSA. V was trimmed by 5 bases and J by 2 bases, leaving 19 bases between them. The CDR3 covers 17 residues. The CDR3 DNA reads as TGTGCCAGCAGCGCGATGGGTCGGGGGTTTGGCAATCAGCCCCAGCATTTT. Protein product: CASSAMGRGFGNQPQHF. Based on the CDR3 plus reference TRBV7-2 and TRBJ1-5, the full variable domain is GAGVSQSPSNKVTEKGKDVELRCDPISGHTALYWYRQSLGQGLEFLIYFQGNSAPDKSGLPSDRFSAERTGGSVSTLTIQRTQQEDSAVYLCASSAMGRGFGNQPQHFGDGTRLSIL.

This clonotype was seen ten or more times. This sequence joins TRBV27 and TRBJ1-5; unclear D gene. Germline V gene data show CDR1 as MNHEY and CDR2 as SMNVEV (reference sequence). The V end lost 0 bases, the J end lost 5 bases, and 5 bases lay between the germline ends. This CDR3 has 13 amino acids. CDR3 nucleotides: TGTGCCAGCAGTTTATCAGGGTATCAGCCCCAGCATTTT. This translates into CASSLSGYQPQHF.

Comment on this clonotype: The CDR3 does not end in the conserved phenylalanine or tryptophan, so this is likely a read error. The chain combines TRBV6-4 with TRBJ2-3; 7 nucleotides line up with TRBD1. There are 15 residues in the CDR3. The germline V gene encodes CDR1 MRHNA and CDR2 SNTAGT. With 8 bases clipped from V and 2 bases from J, the junction kept 10 bases outside the gene matches. The CDR3 nucleotides are TGTGCCAGCGTTCCCATCGACAGGGACACAGATACGCAGTATCTT. Protein sequence: CASVPIDRDTDTQYL.

This clonotype was picked up many times. The CDR3 DNA follows: TGTGCCAGCAACAGGGTCGCGGGAGTAGCCGGGGAGCTGTTTTTT. Its protein product is CASNRVAGVAGELFF. This chain uses TRBV28 with TRBJ2-2; D may be TRBD2 (7 bases). V shed 7 bases and J shed 6 bases, with 18 bases lying between them. This CDR3 is 15 amino acids long. Germline CDR1 MDHEN, CDR2 SYDVKM.

The CDR3 loop reads CASIRDLSTGELFF. CDR3 bases: TGTGCCAGCATAAGGGACCTCTCCACCGGGGAGCTGTTTTTT. The chain combines TRBV2 with TRBJ2-2; D may match TRBD1 or TRBD2 (5 bases each). V was trimmed by 7 bases and J by 4 bases, leaving 13 bases between them. Germline CDR1 and CDR2: SNHLY and FYNNEI. The CDR3 has 14 amino acids.

This clonotype was recorded many times. The chain recombines TRBV6-2 or TRBV6-3 with TRBJ1-2, with D perhaps matching TRBD1 (6 bases). Trimming stripped 2 bases from V and 6 bases from J, with 13 bases between. CDR1 is MNHEY and CDR2 is SVGEGT in the germline V gene. The CDR3 consists of 14 residues. The CDR3 nucleotides read TGTGCCAGCAGTTACATTCAGGGGATAGATGGCTACACCTTC. It specifies CASSYIQGIDGYTF.

Many counts were recorded for this clonotype. The chain uses TRBV11-2 and TRBJ2-3, with D uncertain. The CDR3 spans 14 residues. Trimming removed 4 bases at V and 2 bases at J, with 10 bases between. Germline-derived CDR1 and CDR2 are SGHAT and FQNNGV. This CDR3 is CASSSQFPTDTQYF. The CDR3 DNA follows: TGTGCCAGCAGCTCCCAGTTTCCCACAGATACGCAGTATTTT.

This clonotype has at least ten counts. V usage is TRBV6-2 or TRBV6-3 and J usage is TRBJ1-1, with 8 bases fitting TRBD1. Trimming removed 2 bases from V and 5 bases from J; junction bases left unmatched: 7. The germline gives CDR1 MNHEY, CDR2 SVGEGT. This CDR3 comprises 15 residues. The CDR3 is CASSYPGQGRTEAFF. The CDR3 nucleotides are TGTGCCAGCAGTTACCCTGGACAGGGAAGGACTGAAGCTTTCTTT.

This clonotype was seen at least ten times. The chain carries TRBV12-3 or TRBV12-4 and TRBJ2-7; TRBD1 matches 10 bases. The CDR3 extends over 13 amino acids. Unmatched junction bases numbered 5, after V lost 6 bases and J lost 6 bases. The chain's CDR3 is CASSKRTGGEQYF. The CDR3 region has the DNA TGTGCCAGCAGCAAAAGGACAGGGGGCGAGCAGTACTTC.